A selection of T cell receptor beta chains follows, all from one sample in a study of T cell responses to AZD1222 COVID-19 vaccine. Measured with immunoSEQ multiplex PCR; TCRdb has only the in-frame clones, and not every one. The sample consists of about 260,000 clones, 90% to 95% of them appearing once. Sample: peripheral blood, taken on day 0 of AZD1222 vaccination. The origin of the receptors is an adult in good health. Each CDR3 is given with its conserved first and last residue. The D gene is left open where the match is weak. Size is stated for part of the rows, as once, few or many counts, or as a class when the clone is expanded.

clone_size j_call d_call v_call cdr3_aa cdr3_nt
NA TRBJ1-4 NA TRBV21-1 CASSKEPGTNEKLFF TGTGCCAGCAGCAAAGAACCGGGAACTAATGAAAAACTGTTTTTT
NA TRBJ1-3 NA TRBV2 CASSGIRGENTIYF TGTGCCAGCAGTGGAATCCGTGGCGAAAACACCATATATTTT
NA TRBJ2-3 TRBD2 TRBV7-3 CASQPTSGGATDTQYF TGTGCCAGCCAACCGACTAGCGGGGGGGCCACAGATACGCAGTATTTT
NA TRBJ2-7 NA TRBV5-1 CASSLEAGPYEQYF TGCGCCAGCAGCTTGGAGGCGGGGCCCTACGAGCAGTACTTC
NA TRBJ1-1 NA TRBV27 CASSFGSNTEAFF TGTGCCAGCAGTTTTGGCTCGAACACTGAAGCTTTCTTT
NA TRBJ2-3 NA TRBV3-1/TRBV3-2 CASSHLAGQAVDTQYF TGTGCCAGCAGCCACCTAGCGGGACAGGCCGTGGATACGCAGTATTTT
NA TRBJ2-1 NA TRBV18 CASSPARPRGADEQFF TGTGCCAGCTCACCGGCTAGGCCCCGCGGCGCGGATGAGCAGTTCTTC
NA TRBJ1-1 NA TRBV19 CASSIWSTNTEAFF TGTGCCAGTAGTATATGGTCAACGAACACTGAAGCTTTCTTT
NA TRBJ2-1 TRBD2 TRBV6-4 CASSATSGSTPGRQFF TGTGCCAGCAGCGCGACTAGCGGGAGTACTCCTGGACGACAGTTCTTC
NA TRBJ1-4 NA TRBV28 CASRVLRVATNEKLFF TGTGCCAGCAGGGTCCTGAGGGTTGCAACTAATGAAAAACTGTTTTTT
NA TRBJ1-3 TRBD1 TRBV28 CASSSGGSGNTIYF TGTGCCAGCAGTTCAGGGGGCTCTGGAAACACCATATATTTT
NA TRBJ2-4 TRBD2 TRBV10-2 CASNPAGGQDIQYF TGCGCCAGCAACCCAGCGGGGGGGCAAGACATTCAGTACTTC
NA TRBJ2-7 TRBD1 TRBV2 CASSDWGDRATSYEQYF TGTGCCAGCAGTGATTGGGGGGACAGGGCAACGTCCTACGAGCAGTACTTC
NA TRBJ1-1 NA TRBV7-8 CASSPTPGAENTEAFF TGTGCCAGCAGCCCGACCCCCGGGGCGGAGAACACTGAAGCTTTCTTT
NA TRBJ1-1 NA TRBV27 CASSWNSLSTEAFF TGTGCCAGCAGTTGGAACTCCCTTAGCACTGAAGCTTTCTTT
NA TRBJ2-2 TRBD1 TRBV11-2 CASSSRGPGELFF TGTGCCAGCAGCAGTAGGGGGCCCGGGGAGCTGTTTTTT
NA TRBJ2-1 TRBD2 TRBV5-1 CASSKTGTSGYNEQFF TGCGCCAGCAGCAAAACCGGGACTAGCGGGTACAATGAGCAGTTCTTC
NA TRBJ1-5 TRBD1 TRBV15 CATSRGGQEYQPQHF TGTGCCACCAGCAGAGGAGGACAGGAGTATCAGCCCCAGCATTTT
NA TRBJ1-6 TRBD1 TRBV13 CASSSGGNSPLHF TGTGCCAGCAGCTCAGGGGGGAATTCACCCCTCCACTTT
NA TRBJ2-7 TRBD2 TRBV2 CASSLLAGDLPF TGTGCCAGCAGCCTACTAGCGGGGGACCTCCCCTTC
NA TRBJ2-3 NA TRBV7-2 CASSFQLPGTDTQYF TGTGCCAGCAGCTTCCAACTCCCAGGCACAGATACGCAGTATTTT
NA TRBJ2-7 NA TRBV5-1 CASSLVTQGSYEQYF TGCGCCAGCAGCTTGGTCACCCAAGGGTCCTACGAGCAGTACTTC
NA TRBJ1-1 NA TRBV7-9 CASSFRSTEAFF TGTGCCAGCAGCTTCAGGAGCACTGAAGCTTTCTTT
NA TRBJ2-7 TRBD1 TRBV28 CASTSPGQGYEQYF TGTGCCAGCACCTCCCCGGGACAGGGGTACGAGCAGTACTTC
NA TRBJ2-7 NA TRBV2 CASMKDEQYF TGTGCCAGCATGAAGGACGAGCAGTACTTC
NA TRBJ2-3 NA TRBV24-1 CATSFSDTQYF TGTGCCACCAGTTTTAGTGATACGCAGTATTTT
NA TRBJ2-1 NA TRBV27 CASRGDNEQFF TGTGCCAGCAGGGGGGACAATGAGCAGTTCTTC
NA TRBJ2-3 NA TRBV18 CASSPPATPQDTQYF TGTGCCAGCTCACCACCGGCAACCCCCCAAGATACGCAGTATTTT
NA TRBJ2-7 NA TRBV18 CASSPGLAGVYEQYF TGTGCCAGCTCACCGGGCCTGGCAGGGGTCTACGAGCAGTACTTC
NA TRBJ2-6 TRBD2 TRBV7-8 CASSFASGGGSGANVLTF TGTGCCAGCAGCTTTGCTAGCGGGGGAGGCTCTGGGGCCAACGTCCTGACTTTC
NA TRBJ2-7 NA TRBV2 CASSEPSFEQYF TGTGCCAGCAGTGAGCCTAGCTTCGAGCAGTACTTC
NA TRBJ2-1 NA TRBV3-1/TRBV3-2 CASSKIASSYNEQFF TGTGCCAGCAGCAAAATAGCGAGCTCCTACAATGAGCAGTTCTTC
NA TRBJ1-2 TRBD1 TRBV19 CASSDSRAGGGYGYTF TGTGCCAGTAGCGACTCGAGGGCAGGGGGTGGTTATGGCTACACCTTC
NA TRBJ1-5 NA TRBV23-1 CASSQSSRGRDQPQHF TGCGCCAGCAGTCAATCTAGCCGGGGGCGGGATCAGCCCCAGCATTTT
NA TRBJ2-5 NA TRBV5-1 CASSLAPGGGKETQYF TGCGCCAGCAGCTTGGCCCCGGGGGGCGGGAAAGAGACCCAGTACTTC
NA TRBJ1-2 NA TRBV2 CASSEREAHGYTF TGTGCCAGCAGTGAGAGGGAAGCCCATGGCTACACCTTC
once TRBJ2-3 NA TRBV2 CASSEGTSTDTQYF TGTGCCAGCAGTGAGGGGACTAGCACAGATACGCAGTATTTT
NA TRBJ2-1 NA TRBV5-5 CASSLALQVWDNEQFF TGTGCCAGCAGCTTGGCTCTACAGGTATGGGACAATGAGCAGTTCTTC
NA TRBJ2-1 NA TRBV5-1 CASSSQGNPYNEQFF TGCGCCAGCAGCTCCCAGGGAAACCCTTACAATGAGCAGTTCTTC
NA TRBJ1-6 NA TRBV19 CASKRKGADYNSPLHF TGTGCCAGTAAAAGGAAAGGGGCCGACTATAATTCACCCCTCCACTTT
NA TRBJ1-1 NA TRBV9 CASSVEGRGTEAFF TGTGCCAGCAGCGTAGAGGGACGTGGCACTGAAGCTTTCTTT
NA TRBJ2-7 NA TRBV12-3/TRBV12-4 CASSLGGHPQQYF TGTGCCAGCAGTTTAGGGGGCCACCCCCAGCAGTACTTC
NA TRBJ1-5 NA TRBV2 CASSPRTENQPQHF TGTGCCAGCAGTCCGAGGACAGAGAATCAGCCCCAGCATTTT
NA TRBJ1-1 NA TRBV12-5 CASGLVAGGVVEAFF TGTGCTAGTGGTTTGGTGGCGGGGGGGGTAGTTGAAGCTTTCTTT
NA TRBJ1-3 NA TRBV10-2 CASSDSRGSGNTIYF TGCGCCAGCAGTGATTCGAGGGGCTCTGGAAACACCATATATTTT
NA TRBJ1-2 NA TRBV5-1 CASSQKEKNYGYTF TGCGCCAGCAGCCAGAAAGAGAAGAACTATGGCTACACCTTC
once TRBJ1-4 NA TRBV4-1 CASSQGGRGEKLFF TGCGCCAGCAGCCAAGGAGGGAGGGGTGAAAAACTGTTTTTT
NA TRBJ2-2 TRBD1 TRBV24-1 CATSKTGGRFTGELFF TGTGCCACCAGTAAAACAGGGGGCCGCTTCACCGGGGAGCTGTTTTTT